The 9 T cell receptor beta chains reported below all come from one sample, sequenced in a study of identical twins. TCRdb used MiXCR to reprocess the 5' RACE reads, holding one entry per CDR3 protein. The data show about 520,000 distinct CDR3 sequences, with around 20% seen just once and roughly 0.9% held by the top ten. This same sample was also part of a study on T cells expressing NK-cell markers.

Sequenced material: CD4+ T cells sorted from blood. These receptors originate from a woman younger than 35 in good health.

This chain links TRBV25-1 with TRBJ2-3; 9 bases are a match to TRBD1. The CDR3 runs 16 residues. V dropped 5 bases and J dropped 3; count of bases not matched to a gene: 9. Germline V gene data show CDR1 as MGHDK and CDR2 as SYGVNS. Written as DNA, the CDR3 is TGTGCCAGCAGTAAGGGACAGGGAGTCGGAACAGATACGCAGTATTTT. Encoded protein: CASSKGQGVGTDTQYF. The full variable domain, rest sourced from reference TRBV25-1 and TRBJ2-3, is EADIYQTPRYLVIGTGKKITLECSQTMGHDKMYWYQQDPGMELHLIHYSYGVNSTEKGDLSSESTVSRIRTEHFPLTLESARPSHTSQYLCASSKGQGVGTDTQYFGPGTRLTVL.

This rearrangement joins TRBV6-6 to TRBJ2-7; 9 bases agree with TRBD2. This CDR3 contains 13 residues. Trimming at V came to 6 bases and at J to 7 bases, leaving 7 bases not matched to a gene. CDR1 MNHNY and CDR2 SVGAGI come from the germline V gene (reference sequence). CDR3 residues: CASSRGRANEQYF. The CDR3 nucleotides are TGTGCCAGCAGCCGCGGGAGGGCTAATGAGCAGTACTTC.

The chain uses TRBV20-1 and TRBJ1-1; TRBD1 is a possible D gene (5 bases). This CDR3 is 15 amino acids long. V lost 0 bases to trimming and J lost 0 bases, with 11 bases between them. CDR1 and CDR2 from the germline V gene are DFQATT and SNEGSKA (reference sequence). CDR3 sequence: CSAREGRLLNTEAFF. The CDR3 nucleotides are TGCAGTGCTAGAGAGGGGCGATTACTGAACACTGAAGCTTTCTTT.

This clonotype turned up a few times. The rearrangement links TRBV5-5 to TRBJ2-7; the match to TRBD2 covers 9 bases. J gave up 10 bases and V 0 bases, and 8 bases lay outside the gene matches. Germline V CDR1 and CDR2: SGHKS, YYEKEE (reference sequence). The CDR3 has 14 residues. CDR3 nucleotides: TGTGCCAGCAGCTTGGCAATAGCGGGAGCGCCTCAGTACTTC. As protein: CASSLAIAGAPQYF. The whole variable domain, filled in from reference TRBV5-5 and TRBJ2-7, reads DAGVTQSPTHLIKTRGQQVTLRCSPISGHKSVSWYQQVLGQGPQFIFQYYEKEERGRGNFPDRFSARQFPNYSSELNVNALLLGDSALYLCASSLAIAGAPQYFGPGTRLTVT.

The chain joins TRBV27 to TRBJ2-3; a weak D match, TRBD1 (5 bases). Trimming stripped 8 bases from V and 0 bases from J, with 21 bases between. From germline, CDR1 is MNHEY and CDR2 SMNVEV (reference sequence). CDR3 size: 17 residues. The CDR3 DNA is TGTGCCAGCGGGCGATGGATAGGGTCAGGGAGCACAGATACGCAGTATTTT. Protein sequence: CASGRWIGSGSTDTQYF.

The chain recombines TRBV5-1 with TRBJ1-2; D remains unclear. Germline assignment: CDR1 SGHRS and CDR2 YFSETQ. The CDR3 contains 13 residues. Trimming shortened V by 0 bases and J by 4 bases, and 7 bases separated the two germline ends. CDR3 sequence: CASSLAASYGYTF. As DNA, the CDR3 is TGCGCCAGCAGCTTGGCGGCCAGCTATGGCTACACCTTC.

The chain uses TRBV20-1 and TRBJ2-3; 7 bases agree with TRBD2. The germline V gene encodes CDR1 DFQATT and CDR2 SNEGSKA (reference sequence). The CDR3 extends over 15 amino acids. Trimming at V came to 2 bases and at J to 6 bases, leaving 11 bases not matched to a gene. The CDR3 is CSARTGGSSLDTQYF. The DNA for the CDR3 is TGCAGTGCTAGAACCGGCGGGAGTTCATTGGATACGCAGTATTTT.

This clonotype was picked up many times. The rearrangement joins TRBV5-1 to TRBJ2-5; tentative D call: TRBD2 (5 bases). Germline CDR1 and CDR2: SGHRS and YFSETQ. Trimming left V 2 bases short and J 4 bases short, with 18 bases between. The CDR3 is 16 residues long. This CDR3 reads CASSLPGPNRGETQYF. The CDR3 bases are TGCGCCAGCAGCTTACCAGGACCGAACCGGGGAGAGACCCAGTACTTC.

The V gene is TRBV6-1, the J gene TRBJ2-6, with a weak D call TRBD2 (6 bases). The V and J ends lost 4 bases and 4 bases respectively, with 14 bases between them. This CDR3 is built from 16 residues. CDR1 MNHNS and CDR2 SASEGT come from the germline V gene. CDR3 sequence: CASSVLGGDGANVLTF. The CDR3, as DNA: TGTGCCAGCAGTGTCCTTGGAGGGGACGGGGCCAACGTCCTGACTTTC.